A selection of T cell receptor beta chains follows, all from one sample in a study of vaccination and CD4 T cells after COVID-19. Which antigens these TCRs recognize remains unknown. One entry per CDR3 protein results from TCRdb running MiXCR on the PCR reads. The table includes around 15,000 distinct CDR3 sequences, about 43% detected once. Material: CD4+ T cells from blood, cultured in vitro, obtained after SARS-CoV-2 vaccination. All receptors come from a human donor who had recovered from COVID-19. The CDR3 runs from the conserved cysteine through the conserved F or W. Each record gives: CDR3 DNA, CDR3 protein, clone size, D gene, V gene, J gene. A D gene is named only where the DNA matches it firmly. Clone size appears in some rows only: once, few, many, or a class for an expanded clone.

cdr3_nt: TGCAGTGCTAAGGGACGGTTTAAAGAGACCCAGTACTTC; cdr3_aa: CSAKGRFKETQYF; clone_size: .; d_call: .; v_call: TRBV20-1; j_call: TRBJ2-5
cdr3_nt: TGTGCCAGCATGGTGGAATACTCCTACGAGCAGTACTTC; cdr3_aa: CASMVEYSYEQYF; clone_size: few; d_call: .; v_call: TRBV2; j_call: TRBJ2-7
cdr3_nt: TGTGCCTGGAGTTTATATGAGGCAGATACGCAGTATTTT; cdr3_aa: CAWSLYEADTQYF; clone_size: few; d_call: .; v_call: TRBV30; j_call: TRBJ2-3
cdr3_nt: TGTGCCAGCAGTACCCCGACTAGCGGCCATGAGCAGTTCTTC; cdr3_aa: CASSTPTSGHEQFF; clone_size: .; d_call: TRBD2; v_call: TRBV6-2/TRBV6-3; j_call: TRBJ2-1
cdr3_nt: TGTGCCAGCAGTTTGGGCAGCCCTTATAATTCACCCCTCCACTTT; cdr3_aa: CASSLGSPYNSPLHF; clone_size: .; d_call: .; v_call: TRBV27; j_call: TRBJ1-6
cdr3_nt: TGTGCCAGCAGCTTGAATCAGGAAAACACCATATATTTT; cdr3_aa: CASSLNQENTIYF; clone_size: few; d_call: .; v_call: TRBV7-9; j_call: TRBJ1-3
cdr3_nt: TGTGCCAGCTACACCGGGAGTAGCAATCAGCCCCAGCATTTT; cdr3_aa: CASYTGSSNQPQHF; clone_size: medium-sized; d_call: .; v_call: TRBV6-2/TRBV6-3; j_call: TRBJ1-5
cdr3_nt: TGTGCCAGCAGTCCCGGGACAGGCACCTACGAGCAGTACTTC; cdr3_aa: CASSPGTGTYEQYF; clone_size: few; d_call: TRBD1; v_call: TRBV2; j_call: TRBJ2-7
cdr3_nt: TGTGCCAGCAGTTCAGGGACCTCTGGGGCCAACGTCCTGACTTTC; cdr3_aa: CASSSGTSGANVLTF; clone_size: .; d_call: .; v_call: TRBV28; j_call: TRBJ2-6
cdr3_nt: TGTGCCAGTAGTCCCATCGAGTCCTCCTACAATGAGCAGTTCTTC; cdr3_aa: CASSPIESSYNEQFF; clone_size: .; d_call: .; v_call: TRBV19; j_call: TRBJ2-1
cdr3_nt: TGCAGTGCTATACTCCCCAGGGGGGACATCCTTAAGGGTATCAATCAGCCCCAGCATTTT; cdr3_aa: CSAILPRGDILKGINQPQHF; clone_size: few; d_call: TRBD1; v_call: TRBV20-1; j_call: TRBJ1-5
cdr3_nt: TGTGCCAGCAGCCCCGGGACTAGCGGAAGCACAGATACGCAGTATTTT; cdr3_aa: CASSPGTSGSTDTQYF; clone_size: .; d_call: TRBD2; v_call: TRBV11-3; j_call: TRBJ2-3
cdr3_nt: TGCGCCAGCATGCCCCAGCCGGGACAGGGGATGAAGACCCAGTACTTC; cdr3_aa: CASMPQPGQGMKTQYF; clone_size: .; d_call: TRBD1; v_call: TRBV7-9; j_call: TRBJ2-5
cdr3_nt: TGCAGTGCTCCGGGGTCCGTACAAGATCAGCCCCAGCATTTT; cdr3_aa: CSAPGSVQDQPQHF; clone_size: medium-sized; d_call: .; v_call: TRBV20-1; j_call: TRBJ1-5
cdr3_nt: TGCAGTGCTCAGCCCGGGACTAGGAGCAATGAGCAGTTCTTC; cdr3_aa: CSAQPGTRSNEQFF; clone_size: .; d_call: TRBD2; v_call: TRBV20-1; j_call: TRBJ2-1
cdr3_nt: TGCAGTGCTAGAGCACCGACAGGTAACCCCTACGAGCAGTACTTC; cdr3_aa: CSARAPTGNPYEQYF; clone_size: few; d_call: .; v_call: TRBV20-1; j_call: TRBJ2-7
cdr3_nt: TGCAGTGCTAGAAATCCCCTCGGGTCCGCAGATACGCAGTATTTT; cdr3_aa: CSARNPLGSADTQYF; clone_size: .; d_call: .; v_call: TRBV20-1; j_call: TRBJ2-3
cdr3_nt: TGTGCCAGCAGCCCCGGGACAGGGAGGACCTATAATTCACCCCTCCACTTT; cdr3_aa: CASSPGTGRTYNSPLHF; clone_size: medium-sized; d_call: TRBD1; v_call: TRBV11-2; j_call: TRBJ1-6
cdr3_nt: TGTGCCAGCAGCTTGAGCGGGTGGGCGAGGGGGGCCCAAGAGACCCAGTACTTC; cdr3_aa: CASSLSGWARGAQETQYF; clone_size: once; d_call: .; v_call: TRBV5-4; j_call: TRBJ2-5
cdr3_nt: TGTGCCAGCAGCCAACGAGAATTGCGGGCTTTCTTT; cdr3_aa: CASSQRELRAFF; clone_size: few; d_call: .; v_call: TRBV7-9; j_call: TRBJ1-1
cdr3_nt: TGTGCCATCAGTGAGGCCGCTCAGGGGAGGGCTTTCGAAAAACTGTTTTTT; cdr3_aa: CAISEAAQGRAFEKLFF; clone_size: few; d_call: .; v_call: TRBV10-3; j_call: TRBJ1-4
cdr3_nt: TGTGCCAGCAGCCCCATAATGAACACTGAAGCTTTCTTT; cdr3_aa: CASSPIMNTEAFF; clone_size: .; d_call: .; v_call: TRBV12-3/TRBV12-4; j_call: TRBJ1-1
cdr3_nt: TGCGCCAGCAGCAATGACAGGGCCCCACTAAACGAGCAGTACTTC; cdr3_aa: CASSNDRAPLNEQYF; clone_size: .; d_call: TRBD1; v_call: TRBV7-9; j_call: TRBJ2-7
cdr3_nt: TGTGCCAGCAGCCCAGTAAAGGGACTAGTCGTTTCGGATACGCAGTATTTT; cdr3_aa: CASSPVKGLVVSDTQYF; clone_size: once; d_call: TRBD2; v_call: TRBV5-4; j_call: TRBJ2-3
cdr3_nt: TGTGCCTGGGGGCCGGGACAGGGAGTTTGGGAGACCCAGTACTTC; cdr3_aa: CAWGPGQGVWETQYF; clone_size: few; d_call: TRBD1; v_call: TRBV30; j_call: TRBJ2-5
cdr3_nt: TGTGCCAGCAGTTCCGACAGCTCTGGAAACACCATATATTTT; cdr3_aa: CASSSDSSGNTIYF; clone_size: .; d_call: .; v_call: TRBV6-5; j_call: TRBJ1-3
cdr3_nt: TGTGCCAGCAGTTTGGCAGGGACGAATGGGCCCCAGCATTTT; cdr3_aa: CASSLAGTNGPQHF; clone_size: .; d_call: .; v_call: TRBV5-5; j_call: TRBJ1-5
cdr3_nt: TGCAGTGCTCAGACCGGGGAAGTTTCCTACAATGAGCAGTTCTTC; cdr3_aa: CSAQTGEVSYNEQFF; clone_size: few; d_call: .; v_call: TRBV20-1; j_call: TRBJ2-1
cdr3_nt: TGTGCCAGCTCCGATCGGCCAGGAAACACTGAAGCTTTCTTT; cdr3_aa: CASSDRPGNTEAFF; clone_size: .; d_call: .; v_call: TRBV18; j_call: TRBJ1-1
cdr3_nt: TGTGCCAGCTCAGCGGACAGGGGACACGAGCAGTACTTC; cdr3_aa: CASSADRGHEQYF; clone_size: .; d_call: TRBD1; v_call: TRBV18; j_call: TRBJ2-7
cdr3_nt: TGTGCCAGCAGTTTAGACGTAGGCTCCGTAATTAATTCACCCCTCCACTTT; cdr3_aa: CASSLDVGSVINSPLHF; clone_size: .; d_call: .; v_call: TRBV12-3/TRBV12-4; j_call: TRBJ1-6
cdr3_nt: TGTGCCACCAGTGAGACCGGGACAGGGGTTGCAGATACGCAGTATTTT; cdr3_aa: CATSETGTGVADTQYF; clone_size: .; d_call: TRBD1; v_call: TRBV24-1; j_call: TRBJ2-3
cdr3_nt: TGCGCCAGCGGGGCCATAGGGACTAGCAAAAGCTACGAGCAGTACTTC; cdr3_aa: CASGAIGTSKSYEQYF; clone_size: .; d_call: TRBD2; v_call: TRBV6-4; j_call: TRBJ2-7
cdr3_nt: TGTGCCAGCAGCCTCCCTTGGGGGAGGGCGCTCACAGATACGCAGTATTTT; cdr3_aa: CASSLPWGRALTDTQYF; clone_size: .; d_call: TRBD2; v_call: TRBV11-2; j_call: TRBJ2-3
cdr3_nt: TGTGCCAGCAGTGGGACTAGCGGCACAGATACGCAGTATTTT; cdr3_aa: CASSGTSGTDTQYF; clone_size: .; d_call: TRBD2; v_call: TRBV6-4; j_call: TRBJ2-3
cdr3_nt: TGTGCCAGCAGCTCCGGACTAGCCGGGTCCACAGATACGCAGTATTTT; cdr3_aa: CASSSGLAGSTDTQYF; clone_size: .; d_call: TRBD2; v_call: TRBV11-3; j_call: TRBJ2-3
cdr3_nt: TGCGCCAGCAGTGCGCACAGGGGCGTTACAGATACGCAGTATTTT; cdr3_aa: CASSAHRGVTDTQYF; clone_size: .; d_call: TRBD1; v_call: TRBV10-1; j_call: TRBJ2-3
cdr3_nt: TGTGCCAGCCTTCCGGACATTGCTACCGGGGAGCTGTTTTTT; cdr3_aa: CASLPDIATGELFF; clone_size: .; d_call: .; v_call: TRBV6-1; j_call: TRBJ2-2
cdr3_nt: TGCAGCGTTGGCGGGAGGACTAGCACAGATACGCAGTATTTT; cdr3_aa: CSVGGRTSTDTQYF; clone_size: .; d_call: TRBD2; v_call: TRBV29-1; j_call: TRBJ2-3
cdr3_nt: TGCGCCAGCAGCAGGGGCGCGAGCGGGAGTATGGTTGAGCAGTTCTTC; cdr3_aa: CASSRGASGSMVEQFF; clone_size: .; d_call: TRBD2; v_call: TRBV28; j_call: TRBJ2-1
cdr3_nt: TGTGCCTGGGGCGGGTTTTTGGGGGTTCAAGAGACCCAGTACTTC; cdr3_aa: CAWGGFLGVQETQYF; clone_size: .; d_call: .; v_call: TRBV30; j_call: TRBJ2-5
cdr3_nt: TGTGCCACCGAGGGACTAGCGGGAATAGATACGCAGTATTTT; cdr3_aa: CATEGLAGIDTQYF; clone_size: .; d_call: TRBD2; v_call: TRBV7-9; j_call: TRBJ2-3
cdr3_nt: TGTGCCAGCAGCCGAGGACAGGGCGTTTTCTCCTACAATGAGCAGTTCTTC; cdr3_aa: CASSRGQGVFSYNEQFF; clone_size: .; d_call: TRBD1; v_call: TRBV28; j_call: TRBJ2-1
cdr3_nt: TGTGCCAGCAGCCCCGGACAGTTCTACGAGCAGTACTTC; cdr3_aa: CASSPGQFYEQYF; clone_size: medium-sized; d_call: .; v_call: TRBV7-9; j_call: TRBJ2-7
cdr3_nt: TGTGCCAGCAGTTTTCGGACAGGAGTTAATTCACCCCTCCACTTT; cdr3_aa: CASSFRTGVNSPLHF; clone_size: medium-sized; d_call: TRBD1; v_call: TRBV27; j_call: TRBJ1-6
cdr3_nt: TGTGCCAGCAGTGAAGAGCTAGCGGGAGTAGCCGATACGCAGTATTTT; cdr3_aa: CASSEELAGVADTQYF; clone_size: .; d_call: TRBD2; v_call: TRBV2; j_call: TRBJ2-3
cdr3_nt: TGTGCCAGCAGTCCGACTAGCGGGAGCTACGAGCAGTACTTC; cdr3_aa: CASSPTSGSYEQYF; clone_size: once; d_call: TRBD2; v_call: TRBV28; j_call: TRBJ2-7
cdr3_nt: TGTGCCAGCAGTTTAGATGGGGGAATCGGCACAGATACGCAGTATTTT; cdr3_aa: CASSLDGGIGTDTQYF; clone_size: .; d_call: .; v_call: TRBV27; j_call: TRBJ2-3
cdr3_nt: TGTGCCAGCTCAACTAACTCAGCCTACGAGCAGTACTTC; cdr3_aa: CASSTNSAYEQYF; clone_size: .; d_call: .; v_call: TRBV18; j_call: TRBJ2-7
cdr3_nt: TGTGCCACCAGCAGAGATCCTATCGGCTACAATGAGCAGTTCTTC; cdr3_aa: CATSRDPIGYNEQFF; clone_size: few; d_call: .; v_call: TRBV15; j_call: TRBJ2-1
cdr3_nt: TGCAGTGCTAGACAGCAGCGACAGCCACCGGGTCATCTTCAGTACTTC; cdr3_aa: CSARQQRQPPGHLQYF; clone_size: .; d_call: .; v_call: TRBV20-1; j_call: TRBJ2-4
cdr3_nt: TGTGCCACCAGCAGAGGGACAGGGGGAGGAAACACCATATATTTT; cdr3_aa: CATSRGTGGGNTIYF; clone_size: .; d_call: TRBD1; v_call: TRBV15; j_call: TRBJ1-3
cdr3_nt: TGTGCCAGCAGTCTCCAAGGGGGGAACTATGGCTACACCTTC; cdr3_aa: CASSLQGGNYGYTF; clone_size: few; d_call: .; v_call: TRBV27; j_call: TRBJ1-2
cdr3_nt: TGTGCCATCAGTGAGTCGGGAGGGGGAAATTCACCCCTCCACTTT; cdr3_aa: CAISESGGGNSPLHF; clone_size: .; d_call: .; v_call: TRBV10-3; j_call: TRBJ1-6
cdr3_nt: TGTGCCAGCAGCGTAGGGTCAGGGGAATATCAGCCCCAGCATTTT; cdr3_aa: CASSVGSGEYQPQHF; clone_size: .; d_call: .; v_call: TRBV7-4; j_call: TRBJ1-5
cdr3_nt: TGTGCCAGCAGTGAGACCGGGACTAGCGGGAGAGGGTCGGGGCAGTACTTC; cdr3_aa: CASSETGTSGRGSGQYF; clone_size: .; d_call: TRBD2; v_call: TRBV6-2/TRBV6-3; j_call: TRBJ2-7
cdr3_nt: TGTGCCAGCAGCTTAGCCATTGGGACCTCACTTTGGTTCTTC; cdr3_aa: CASSLAIGTSLWFF; clone_size: .; d_call: .; v_call: TRBV7-2; j_call: TRBJ2-1
cdr3_nt: TGTGCCAGCAGTTTAATAGCCCGTGGCCGGGGGGCGCAGTTCTTC; cdr3_aa: CASSLIARGRGAQFF; clone_size: .; d_call: .; v_call: TRBV28; j_call: TRBJ2-1
cdr3_nt: TGTGCCAGCACCTGGATGGGGACAGATACGCAGTATTTT; cdr3_aa: CASTWMGTDTQYF; clone_size: few; d_call: .; v_call: TRBV7-2; j_call: TRBJ2-3